This paragraph reports one T cell receptor beta chain. V lost 3 bases to trimming and J lost 3 bases, with 15 bases between them. Germline CDR1 SGDLS, CDR2 YYNGEE. This CDR3 region has 15 residues. The sample comes from a study of blood T cell repertoires in COVID-19. Sequenced by immunoSEQ multiplex PCR; TCRdb stores in-frame clones only, minus some. Here the sample spans approximately 120,000 clones, about 87% being singletons. The chain couples TRBV9 to TRBJ1-1, with unresolved D. The sequence came from a woman aged 45-65 years with acute or convalescent COVID-19. Sequencing was done on a sample of peripheral blood. CDR3 DNA sequence: TGTGCCAGCAGCGCCGGGATACATGAGGACACTGAAGCTTTCTTT. Protein product: CASSAGIHEDTEAFF.